Each of the 28 T cell receptor beta chains below was sequenced from the same sample in a study of blood T cell repertoires in COVID-19. Libraries were prepared by immunoSEQ multiplex PCR; TCRdb keeps only in-frame clonotypes and omits some of them. The data contain almost 400,000 clones, 87% of them seen just once; the ten biggest clones take up 2.3%. Material: peripheral blood. Every receptor here comes from a woman aged 55 to 70 with COVID-19, enrolled during active disease.

V and J are TRBV9 and TRBJ1-2, with TRBD1 matching 9 bases. This CDR3 is built from 15 residues. Germline V gene sequence: CDR1 SGDLS, CDR2 YYNGEE. Unmatched junction bases numbered 7, after V lost 3 bases and J lost 4 bases. For the CDR3, the DNA is TGTGCCAGCAGCGAGGGGACAGGGTTTAGCTATGGCTACACCTTC. This encodes CASSEGTGFSYGYTF.

The rearrangement joins TRBV29-1 to TRBJ2-3, with D possibly matching TRBD1 (6 bases). There are 12 residues in the CDR3. Trimming pared 4 bases from V and 1 base from J, leaving 6 bases between. Looked up from germline, CDR1 is SQVTM and CDR2 is ANQGSEA. The CDR3 DNA follows: TGCAGCGTTGGGACAGGCACAGATACGCAGTATTTT. It specifies CSVGTGTDTQYF.

This clone was picked up one time. The chain is built from TRBV5-5 and TRBJ1-1; maybe TRBD1 (5 bases). V was clipped by 0 bases and J by 5 bases, with 14 bases between them. The CDR3 sequence is 15 residues long. CDR1 and CDR2 from the germline V gene are SGHKS and YYEKEE (reference sequence). The CDR3 DNA reads TGTGCCAGCAGCTTGGATCGGGGGATGGTAACTGAAGCTTTCTTT. Residues: CASSLDRGMVTEAFF.

V and J are TRBV11-2 and TRBJ2-5; 8 nucleotides agree with TRBD2. Germline trimming cut 2 bases from V and 5 bases from J; bases unmatched to any gene: 13. CDR3 length: 17 residues. CDR1 is SGHAT, CDR2 FQNNGV, per germline. DNA for the CDR3: TGTGCCAGCAGCTTACACCGGGGCGGGGGGCGAGAGGAGACCCAGTACTTC. Encoded protein: CASSLHRGGGREETQYF.

The genes are TRBV7-8 and TRBJ2-2; TRBD2 matches at 15 bases. The V and J ends lost 5 bases and 7 bases, in that order; junction bases with no gene match: 17. The CDR3 runs 20 residues. The germline CDR1 and CDR2 sequences are SGHVS and FQNEAQ. In nucleotides, the CDR3 is TGTGCCAGCAGCGGCAGGGGACTAGCGGGGGGACCCTCGAAGGGCGGGGAGCTGTTTTTT. Amino acid sequence: CASSGRGLAGGPSKGGELFF.

The CDR3 loop is CASSLKYRAAGNEQYF. The CDR3 DNA follows: TGTGCCAGCAGCTTGAAATATAGGGCCGCGGGAAACGAGCAGTACTTC. This chain uses TRBV5-6 with TRBJ2-7; possible D gene TRBD2, 6 bases. Looked up from germline, CDR1 is SGHDT and CDR2 is YYEEEE. CDR3 length equals 16 residues. Trimming stripped 1 base from V and 5 bases from J, with 19 bases between.

The chain couples TRBV11-2 to TRBJ2-7; 9 nucleotides line up with TRBD1. This CDR3 is built from 15 residues. CDR1 is SGHAT, CDR2 FQNNGV, per germline. The V and J ends lost 4 bases and 6 bases, in that order; junction bases with no gene match: 10. The CDR3 nucleotides are TGTGCCAGCAGCTCACTCCCGGGACAGGGTGCCGAGCAGTACTTC. This codes for CASSSLPGQGAEQYF. Full variable domain (rest looked up from reference TRBV11-2 and TRBJ2-7): EAGVAQSPRYKIIEKRQSVAFWCNPISGHATLYWYQQILGQGPKLLIQFQNNGVVDDSQLPKDRFSAERLKGVDSTLKIQPAKLEDSAVYLCASSSLPGQGAEQYFGPGTRLTVT.

V usage is TRBV4-1 and J usage is TRBJ1-3; D is unclear. Germline CDR1 and CDR2: MGHRA and YSYEKL. The V end lost 0 bases, the J end lost 0 bases, and 3 bases lay between the germline ends. The CDR3 totals 14 residues. DNA of the CDR3: TGCGCCAGCAGCCAAGACAGCTCTGGAAACACCATATATTTT. It is translated as CASSQDSSGNTIYF.

The V gene is TRBV30, the J gene TRBJ1-2, with D unclear. Germline CDR1 and CDR2: GTSNPN and SVGIG (reference sequence). Trimming pared 7 bases from V and 5 bases from J, leaving 23 bases between. The CDR3 consists of 15 residues. The CDR3 is CASLLVRRALYGYTF. As DNA, the CDR3 is TGTGCCTCCCTCTTGGTGAGGCGGGCCCTTTATGGCTACACCTTC.

The V call is TRBV28, the J call TRBJ1-5, with D possibly matching TRBD1 (5 bases). V dropped 7 bases and J dropped 5 bases, with 18 bases sitting between them. The V gene's germline CDR1 is MDHEN and CDR2 SYDVKM. This CDR3 spans 15 amino acids. The CDR3 bases are TGTGCCAGCACCCCAAGGGGAGGTCGCTATCAGCCCCAGCATTTT. Translated: CASTPRGGRYQPQHF.

V gene TRBV18 combines with J gene TRBJ2-1; TRBD2 is a possible D gene (5 bases). CDR1 KGHSH and CDR2 LQKENI come from the germline V gene. This CDR3 comprises 11 residues. With 8 bases removed from V and 9 bases from J, the gap between germline ends came to 11 bases. The chain's CDR3 is CASQKEAEQFF. The CDR3, as DNA: TGTGCCAGCCAGAAGGAGGCTGAGCAGTTCTTC. Based on the CDR3 plus reference TRBV18 and TRBJ2-1, the full variable domain is NAGVMQNPRHLVRRRGQEARLRCSPMKGHSHVYWYRQLPEEGLKFMVYLQKENIIDESGMPKERFSAEFPKEGPSILRIQQVVRGDSAAYFCASQKEAEQFFGPGTRLTVL.

This rearrangement joins TRBV11-3 to TRBJ2-1; D unresolved. The CDR3 runs 12 residues. Trimming took off 8 bases at V and 8 bases at J, with 13 bases between the two ends. Germline loops: CDR1 SGHNT, CDR2 YENEEA. For the CDR3, the DNA is TGTGCCAGCTCCCCGAACTCGGATGAGCAGTTCTTC. It encodes CASSPNSDEQFF.

The chain links TRBV18 to TRBJ1-1, with D possibly matching TRBD1 (5 bases). Trimming stripped 1 base from V and 6 bases from J, with 9 bases between. Germline V gene data show CDR1 as KGHSH and CDR2 as LQKENI. The CDR3 contains 13 residues. CDR3 nucleotides: TGTGCCAGCTCACCACGGGGCAAAGCTGAAGCTTTCTTT. It yields the protein CASSPRGKAEAFF.

The chain recombines TRBV19 with TRBJ1-6, with a weak D call TRBD1 (5 bases). Trimming removed 2 bases at V and 8 bases at J, with 13 bases between. The CDR3 totals 15 residues. Germline assignment: CDR1 LNHDA and CDR2 SQIVND (reference sequence). As DNA, the CDR3 is TGTGCCAGTAGTATAAGGGGTCGGCTGGATTCACCCCTCCACTTT. Protein product: CASSIRGRLDSPLHF.

This clone was observed once. CDR3 nucleotide sequence: TGCGCCAGCAGCTATGGGGGGGAAGGTGGCTACACCTTC. Translated: CASSYGGEGGYTF. The chain recombines TRBV5-1 with TRBJ1-2; D possibly corresponds to TRBD1 (5 bases). The germline CDR1 and CDR2 sequences are SGHRS and YFSETQ. V lost 3 bases and J 7 bases, leaving 13 bases between the germline ends. CDR3 length: 13 residues.

V usage is TRBV5-1 and J usage is TRBJ1-2; D is perhaps TRBD1 (5 bases). The CDR3 consists of 14 residues. Trimming removed 7 bases from V and 4 bases from J, with 17 bases in between. Germline V lookup: CDR1 SGHRS, CDR2 YFSETQ. In DNA form, the CDR3 reads TGCGCCAGCCGCCTGGCGGGGGAGGGCTATGGCTACACCTTC. Translation: CASRLAGEGYGYTF.

The V and J genes are TRBV2 and TRBJ1-6, with 9 bases lining up with TRBD1. Germline CDR1 and CDR2: SNHLY and FYNNEI. The length of the CDR3 is 15 residues. After removal of 6 bases from V and 10 bases from J, the junction contained 10 bases not matched to a gene. This CDR3 reads CASRPTGTGISPLHF. In DNA, the CDR3 is TGTGCCAGCAGGCCCACCGGGACAGGGATATCACCCCTCCACTTT.

This chain links TRBV6-6 with TRBJ1-2; TRBD1 matches 9 bases. The CDR3 is 14 amino acids. The J segment lost 8 bases and the V segment lost 7 bases, leaving 11 bases of the junction unmatched. Germline V gives CDR1 MNHNY, CDR2 SVGAGI (reference sequence). CDR3 in DNA: TGTGCCAGCACCGAACAGGGGGCCGTTTGGGGCTACACCTTC. This sequence encodes CASTEQGAVWGYTF.

The chain's CDR3 is CASSEQKPGLNSPLHF. The CDR3 DNA is TGTGCCAGCAGCGAACAAAAACCGGGACTTAATTCACCCCTCCACTTT. The chain combines TRBV3-1 (or the pseudogene TRBV3-2) with TRBJ1-6, with D possibly TRBD1 on 5 matching bases. Trimming cost V 5 bases and J 6 bases, with 17 bases left between them. The CDR3 covers 16 residues. Germline loops: CDR1 LGHDT, CDR2 YNNKEL (reference sequence).

This chain uses TRBV11-3 with TRBJ2-3; maybe TRBD2 (6 bases). Trimming cost V 4 bases and J 1 base, with 6 bases left between them. The CDR3 runs 13 residues. Germline CDR1 SGHNT, CDR2 YENEEA. CDR3 amino acids: CASSWGGTDTQYF. The CDR3 coding sequence is TGTGCCAGCAGCTGGGGGGGCACAGATACGCAGTATTTT.

The chain employs TRBV5-6 and TRBJ1-3, with no clear D. This CDR3 spans 14 amino acids. V shed 1 base and J shed 0 bases, with 5 bases lying between them. Germline values: CDR1 SGHDT, CDR2 YYEEEE. CDR3 coding DNA: TGTGCCAGCAGCTTGACTATCTCTGGAAACACCATATATTTT. Translating it yields CASSLTISGNTIYF.

V usage is TRBV4-1 and J usage is TRBJ1-4; 8 nucleotides align to TRBD1. The germline CDR1 and CDR2 sequences are MGHRA and YSYEKL. This CDR3 is 15 amino acids long. V trimming: 3 bases; J trimming: 7 bases; junction bases outside the gene matches: 7. CDR3 amino acids: CASSQAQGVSEKLFF. DNA for the CDR3: TGCGCCAGCAGCCAGGCACAGGGGGTCTCTGAAAAACTGTTTTTT.

The chain uses TRBV4-2 and TRBJ2-7, with 8 bases fitting TRBD2. V was pared by 3 bases and J by 9 bases, with 13 bases of the junction left unmatched. The CDR3 has 15 residues. Germline V gives CDR1 LGHNA, CDR2 YNFKEQ. CDR3 protein: CASSHGGTREYAQYF. The CDR3 nucleotides are TGTGCCAGCAGCCATGGGGGGACTAGGGAATATGCGCAGTACTTC.

The rearrangement uses TRBV2 and TRBJ2-1; 12 bases are shared with TRBD2. This CDR3 has 15 amino acids. Germline lookup yields CDR1 SNHLY and CDR2 FYNNEI. V lost 7 bases and J lost 7; bases outside the gene matches: 8. CDR3 DNA sequence: TGTGCCAGCACCCCCCTAGCGGGGGGGTCGAATGAGCAGTTCTTC. It is translated as CASTPLAGGSNEQFF.

The chain carries TRBV5-8 and TRBJ1-1, with D possibly matching TRBD1 (6 bases). Germline loops: CDR1 SGHTS, CDR2 YDEGEE. Between the trimmed V and J ends, which lost 5 bases and 4 bases, there was a span of 12 bases. This CDR3 region has 13 residues. CDR3 DNA: TGTGCCAGCAGAAAGGGGGGGTTCACTGAAGCTTTCTTT. This codes for CASRKGGFTEAFF.

The chain employs TRBV10-3 and TRBJ1-1, with TRBD1 as a possible D gene (5 bases). Germline CDR1 reads ENHRY; CDR2 reads SYGVKD. V gave up 2 bases and J gave up 4 bases, with 20 bases separating them. The CDR3 covers 17 residues. The CDR3, as DNA: TGTGCCATCAGTGAGGGGGCAGGGTTAAGGAGTGGCACTGAAGCTTTCTTT. This translates into CAISEGAGLRSGTEAFF.

This clone was seen just once. This chain connects TRBV29-1 to TRBJ1-1; a possible D gene is TRBD1 (5 bases). Trimming cost V 6 bases and J 0 bases, with 20 bases left between them. Germline V gives CDR1 SQVTM, CDR2 ANQGSEA. The CDR3 consists of 16 residues. DNA for the CDR3: TGCAGCGTCGGGGTTATCTGGGGGGTAATGAACACTGAAGCTTTCTTT. It specifies CSVGVIWGVMNTEAFF.

V gene TRBV5-1 combines with J gene TRBJ1-5; 7 bases are a match to TRBD1. The V and J ends lost 9 bases and 3 bases, in that order; junction bases with no gene match: 12. The germline V gene has CDR1 SGHRS and CDR2 YFSETQ. This CDR3 is 15 amino acids long. This CDR3 reads CATRGRTGANQPQHF. CDR3 sequence (DNA): TGCGCCACACGGGGTCGGACAGGCGCCAATCAGCCCCAGCATTTT.